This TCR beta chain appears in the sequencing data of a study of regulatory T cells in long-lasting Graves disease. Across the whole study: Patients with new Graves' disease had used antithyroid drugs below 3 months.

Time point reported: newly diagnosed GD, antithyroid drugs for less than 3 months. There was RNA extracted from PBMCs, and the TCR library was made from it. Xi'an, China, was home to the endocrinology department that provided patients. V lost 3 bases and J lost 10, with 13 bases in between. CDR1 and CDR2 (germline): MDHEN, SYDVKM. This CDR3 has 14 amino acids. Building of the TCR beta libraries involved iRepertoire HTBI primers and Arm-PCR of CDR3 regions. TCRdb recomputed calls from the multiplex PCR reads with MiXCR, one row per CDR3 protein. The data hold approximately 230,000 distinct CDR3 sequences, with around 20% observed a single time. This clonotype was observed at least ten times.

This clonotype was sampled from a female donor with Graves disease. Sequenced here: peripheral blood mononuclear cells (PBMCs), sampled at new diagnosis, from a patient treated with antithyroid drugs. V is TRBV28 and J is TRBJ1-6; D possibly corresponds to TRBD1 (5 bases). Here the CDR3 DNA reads TGTGCCAGCAGTTTGGAGACAGTAGGGTCACCCCTCCACTTT. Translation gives CASSLETVGSPLHF.